One TCR beta chain is described in this entry. What it binds is not known. The data derive from a study of cytomegalovirus exposure and HLA in healthy donors. This CDR3 region has 17 residues. Looked up from germline, CDR1 is MGHRA and CDR2 is YSYEKL. V shed 6 bases, J shed 8 bases, and the junction held 14 bases outside the gene matches. PCR involved 60 Vbeta and 13 Jbeta primers. As processed by the authors: In a later analysis, of tens of millions of unique beta chains, some 10 million appeared in at least two donors. Only in-frame clones appear in the TCRdb table, and some are missing; sequencing was by immunoSEQ multiplex PCR. The D gene and trimming were derived from the DNA, and the V and J assignments and clone size from that table. This table has 120,000 or so clones, about 10% appearing once. Study-level findings and limits: The likely explanation for a cluster of highly shared sequence variants was sequencing artifact.

Sequencing used PBMCs. The chain has TRBV4-1 and TRBJ2-1; 12 bases line up with TRBD2. The sequence derives from a woman aged 18 to 35 in good health and CMV-seropositive. CDR3 region: CASRAKILAGGVDEQFF. The DNA of the CDR3 is TGCGCCAGCAGAGCCAAGATACTAGCGGGAGGCGTCGATGAGCAGTTCTTC.